This T cell receptor beta chain was documented in a study of T cells in Graves' hyperthyroidism and ophthalmopathy. Study results and caveats: Within blood appeared most thyroid clonotypes that had expanded above 0.001. Stable hyperthyroidism was separated from ophthalmopathy by a model based on 13 V-J features.

Regions amplified from RNA transcripts were the TCR beta CDR3 regions. With the HTBI primer set, the TCR CDR3 went through a first round of RT-PCR. Each CDR3 protein gets one entry after TCRdb re-called the multiplex PCR reads with MiXCR. The sample holds about 610,000 distinct CDR3 sequences; about 16% are singletons and the top ten take 2.5% to 4%. Uncontrolled infections, other autoimmune diseases, pregnancy or lactation led to exclusion of patients. The CDR3 is 16 residues long. Trimming at V came to 5 bases and at J to 0 bases, leaving 7 bases not matched to a gene. In its sample, this clonotype was seen a few times. What it binds is not known.

Sequencing was done on a sample of blood. The rearrangement joins TRBV12-3 or TRBV12-4 to TRBJ1-5; 7 nucleotides agree with TRBD1. The receptor was derived from a woman aged 35 to 49 with Graves' ophthalmopathy. The CDR3 reads CASSEGGQHSNQPQHF. For the CDR3, the DNA is TGTGCCAGCAGTGAGGGGGGACAGCATAGCAATCAGCCCCAGCATTTT.